This T cell receptor beta chain appears in the sequencing data of a study of beta chain features in type 1 diabetes. This CDR3 spans 15 amino acids. V shed 4 bases, J shed 3 bases, and the junction held 4 bases outside the gene matches. The V gene's germline CDR1 is SGHTA and CDR2 FQGNSA. The isolated RNA, all of it, was reverse transcribed, so expressed TCRB transcripts were what got sequenced. Libraries were prepared by immunoSEQ multiplex PCR; TCRdb keeps only in-frame clonotypes and omits some of them. This table has under 500,000 clones, approximately 31% appearing once. This clone has just one count. Distinct nucleotide sequences in the sample also encode this CDR3.

The specimen was naive CD4+ T cells from blood. The chain has TRBV7-2 and TRBJ2-3; 10 nucleotides align to TRBD1. The sequence was collected from a man aged 18 to 30 in good health. CDR3 amino acids: CASSSDRGRTDTQYF. The CDR3 nucleotides are TGTGCCAGCAGCTCAGACAGGGGGCGGACAGATACGCAGTATTTT.